This entry is about one T cell receptor (beta chain). Time point in this sample: pre-sensitization, week 0. Sample treatment: therapeutic diphenylcyclopropenone sensitization with weekly scalp DPC. Venepuncture was done earlier than the placement of each patch test. The sample is drawn from a study of human T cells and chemical hapten exposure. The germline CDR1 and CDR2 sequences are DFQATT and SNEGSKA (reference sequence). CDR3 length equals 10 residues. Trimming took off 2 bases at V and 1 base at J, with 0 bases between the two ends. TCRdb processed the RACE reads anew with MiXCR; each CDR3 protein has one entry. Among about 290,000 distinct CDR3 sequences, approximately 7.5% were seen once, and the ten largest hold less than 1.5%.

This TCR was recovered from a young man with alopecia areata. Some clones in this sample may be carry-over from other donors' samples. The sequencing here drew on whole blood, taken in connection with sensitization to the hapten diphenylcyclopropenone (DPC). This chain connects TRBV20-1 to TRBJ2-7; D remains unclear. In DNA form, the CDR3 reads TGCAGTGCTAGATCCTACGAGCAGTACTTC. This gives the protein CSARSYEQYF.